These 17 T cell receptor beta chains were all obtained from the same sample, sequenced in a study of T cell repertoires in ileal Crohn's disease (dated 2019 in TCRdb). Receptor amplification or capture employed the immunoSEQ multiplex PCR assay. TCRdb holds this immuneACCESS table with in-frame rearrangements only. Some clones are missing; in checked studies, unresolved V genes explain under half, and the rest has no known cause. This sample holds around 3,600 clones; roughly 82% were observed only once. The ten top clones hold about 7.3% of the sample. The sequenced material came from ileal tissue. Receptor source: an adult with Crohn's disease.

V and J are TRBV7-9 and TRBJ1-1, with TRBD1 matching 7 bases. The germline gives CDR1 SEHNR, CDR2 FQNEAQ (reference sequence). The CDR3 totals 13 residues. V gave up 7 bases and J gave up 8 bases; unmatched junction bases: 10. The CDR3 nucleotides are TGTGCCAGCACCGACAAGGAAGGGGGCGAAGCTTTCTTT. Translating gives CASTDKEGGEAFF.

This rearrangement joins TRBV10-3 to TRBJ1-2; 7 positions match TRBD1. The CDR3 has 12 residues. Germline CDR1 and CDR2: ENHRY and SYGVKD. The V and J ends lost 7 bases and 8 bases, in that order; junction bases with no gene match: 7. The CDR3 DNA reads TGTGCCATCAATACAGGGGCCCACGGCTACACCTTC. This codes for CAINTGAHGYTF.

J is TRBJ2-1 and V is TRBV19; D remains ambiguous. The germline V and J ends were trimmed by 1 base and 12 bases, with 13 bases remaining between them. This CDR3 comprises 13 residues. Germline V CDR1 and CDR2: LNHDA, SQIVND (reference sequence). In DNA form, the CDR3 reads TGTGCCAGTAGTATAGCCGGAGCCCGCACGCAGTTCTTC. Translation gives CASSIAGARTQFF.

This clone occurred a few times. The chain employs TRBV18 and TRBJ1-5; D is ambiguous. CDR1 is KGHSH and CDR2 is LQKENI in the germline V gene. The germline V and J ends were trimmed by 2 bases and 2 bases, with 7 bases remaining between them. The CDR3 consists of 14 residues. For the CDR3, the DNA is TGTGCCAGCTCACCAGAGGTTGGCAATCAGCCCCAGCATTTT. Its translation is CASSPEVGNQPQHF.

The chain combines TRBV25-1 with TRBJ1-5, with unresolved D. Germline-derived CDR1 and CDR2 are MGHDK and SYGVNS. The length of the CDR3 is 13 residues. V lost 4 bases and J lost 2, with 6 bases in between. CDR3 protein: CASSGQGNQPQHF. The CDR3, as DNA: TGTGCCAGCAGTGGGCAGGGCAATCAGCCCCAGCATTTT.

This chain uses TRBV21-1 with TRBJ1-1. TRBV21-1 is listed as a pseudogene. The CDR3 totals 13 residues. The DNA for the CDR3 is TGTGCCAGCAGCAACGGGAGGAACACTGAAGCTTTCTTT. Translating gives CASSNGRNTEAFF.

This rearrangement joins TRBV12-5 to TRBJ1-5; TRBD1 might be the D (6 bases). CDR3 size: 15 residues. The germline V gene has CDR1 LGHNT and CDR2 FRNRAP. V was pared by 5 bases and J by 0 bases, with 11 bases between. The CDR3 protein is CASGTQGTSNQPQHF. The CDR3 DNA reads TGTGCTAGTGGTACTCAGGGGACTAGCAATCAGCCCCAGCATTTT. Together with reference TRBV12-5 and TRBJ1-5, the CDR3 gives the full variable domain: DARVTQTPRHKVTEMGQEVTMRCQPILGHNTVFWYRQTMMQGLELLAYFRNRAPLDDSGMPKDRFSAEMPDATLATLKIQPSEPRDSAVYFCASGTQGTSNQPQHFGDGTRLSIL.

Only a few counts were recorded for this clone. The V gene is TRBV2, the J gene TRBJ2-3; TRBD2 aligns across 7 bases. The CDR3 length is 13 residues. Germline CDR1 SNHLY, CDR2 FYNNEI. The V gene end was trimmed by 0 bases and the J gene end by 15 bases; junction bases not matched to a gene: 9. In DNA, the CDR3 is TGTGCCAGCAGTGAAGCGCTCAGCGGGGTACGATATTTT. Amino acids: CASSEALSGVRYF.

The chain combines TRBV9 with TRBJ1-5, with unresolved D. The CDR3 runs to 16 residues. Trimming left V 0 bases short and J 0 bases short, with 10 bases between. Germline values: CDR1 SGDLS, CDR2 YYNGEE. CDR3 in amino acids: CASSVVLSDSNQPQHF. DNA of the CDR3: TGTGCCAGCAGCGTAGTGTTGTCAGATAGCAATCAGCCCCAGCATTTT. Complete variable domain (other parts from reference TRBV9 and TRBJ1-5): DSGVTQTPKHLITATGQRVTLRCSPRSGDLSVYWYQQSLDQGLQFLIQYYNGEERAKGNILERFSAQQFPDLHSELNLSSLELGDSALYFCASSVVLSDSNQPQHFGDGTRLSIL.

The V gene is TRBV2, the J gene TRBJ2-1; D possibly corresponds to TRBD1 (6 bases). The CDR3 contains 15 residues. The ends were cut back, 9 bases at V and 1 base at J, with 16 bases in the middle. Germline V gene data show CDR1 as SNHLY and CDR2 as FYNNEI. The CDR3 DNA reads as TGTGCCAGTGCCCTAGTACAGGGATCCTACAATGAGCAGTTCTTC. As protein: CASALVQGSYNEQFF.

This sequence joins TRBV5-8 and TRBJ1-2, with a tentative D call TRBD1 (5 bases). The V end was cut by 4 bases, the J end by 8 bases, with 15 bases between. The CDR3 has 13 residues. CDR1 is SGHTS and CDR2 is YDEGEE in the germline V gene. CDR3 DNA sequence: TGTGCCAGCAGCCCGGGGACCGCGGGGGGCTACACCTTC. Its protein product is CASSPGTAGGYTF.

The chain carries TRBV5-5 and TRBJ1-2, with D perhaps TRBD1 (5 bases). Per the germline V gene, CDR1 is SGHKS and CDR2 is YYEKEE (reference sequence). V was cut by 4 bases and J by 2 bases, with 18 bases left in between. The CDR3 has 16 amino acids. CDR3 sequence (DNA): TGTGCCAGCAGCCTGGCACCTACAGGTTTCAACTATGGCTACACCTTC. This sequence encodes CASSLAPTGFNYGYTF.

This chain uses TRBV7-9 with TRBJ1-1, with 9 bases lining up with TRBD1. The V and J ends lost 3 bases and 1 base, in that order; junction bases with no gene match: 15. CDR3 size: 19 residues. Per the germline V gene, CDR1 is SEHNR and CDR2 is FQNEAQ (reference sequence). CDR3 sequence reads: CASSFGTGWWNGSNTEAFF. The CDR3 bases are TGTGCCAGCAGCTTTGGGACAGGGTGGTGGAATGGATCGAACACTGAAGCTTTCTTT.

Note on this clone: Other nucleotide sequences in the sample specify the same CDR3. CDR3 sequence: CASSVGPGGGTDTQYF. The CDR3 bases are TGTGCCAGCAGCGTAGGGCCAGGGGGAGGCACAGATACGCAGTATTTT. The J gene is TRBJ2-3, the V gene TRBV9, with 7 bases lining up with TRBD1. The V and J ends lost 0 bases and 1 base, in that order; junction bases with no gene match: 5. The germline V gene encodes CDR1 SGDLS and CDR2 YYNGEE. The CDR3 is made up of 16 amino acids.

The CDR3: CASSPGRTGYSNQPQHF. CDR3 in DNA: TGTGCCAGCAGCCCCGGGCGGACAGGGTATAGCAATCAGCCCCAGCATTTT. J is TRBJ1-5 and V is TRBV7-9; TRBD1 matches 8 bases. Trimming cost V 5 bases and J 0 bases; bases outside gene matches: 9. Germline loops: CDR1 SEHNR, CDR2 FQNEAQ (reference sequence). The CDR3 sequence is 17 residues long.

The chain links TRBV7-8 to TRBJ2-3; D ambiguous. Germline V lookup: CDR1 SGHVS, CDR2 FQNEAQ. There are 16 residues in the CDR3. V was clipped by 7 bases and J by 4 bases, with 21 bases between them. DNA of the CDR3: TGTGCCAGCACCCCGAGGTGGTCATTGGAATCAGATACGCAGTATTTT. Residues: CASTPRWSLESDTQYF.

The CDR3 is CASSLTGVWDTEAFF. For the CDR3, the DNA is TGTGCCAGCAGCCTGACAGGGGTATGGGACACTGAAGCTTTCTTT. The gene calls are TRBV5-6 and TRBJ1-1; 8 bases map to TRBD1. Per the germline V gene, CDR1 is SGHDT and CDR2 is YYEEEE. V dropped 4 bases and J dropped 3; count of bases not matched to a gene: 8. The CDR3 spans 15 residues.